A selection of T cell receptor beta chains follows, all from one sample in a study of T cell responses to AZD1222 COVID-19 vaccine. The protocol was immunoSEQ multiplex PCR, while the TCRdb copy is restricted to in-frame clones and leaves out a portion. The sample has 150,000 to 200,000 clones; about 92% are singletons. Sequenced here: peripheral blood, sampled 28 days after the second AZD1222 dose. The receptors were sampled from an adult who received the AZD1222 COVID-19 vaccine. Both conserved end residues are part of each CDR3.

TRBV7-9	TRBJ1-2	CASSLVNGQGNYGYTF
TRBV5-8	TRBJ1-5	CASSLAQYSNQPQHF
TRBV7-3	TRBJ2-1	CASSPGGSPNEQFF
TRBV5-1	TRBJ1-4	CASSGGQPNEKLFF
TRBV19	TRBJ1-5	CASSIEGREWLNQPQHF
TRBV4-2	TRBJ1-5	CASSQPGRSLQPQHF
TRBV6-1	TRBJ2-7	CASSELAREQYF
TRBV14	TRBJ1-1	CASSQAPGRVEAFF
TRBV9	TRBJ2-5	CASSVEGGEETQYF
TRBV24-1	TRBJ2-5	CATSDSSPRQETQYF
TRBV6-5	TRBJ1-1	CASRRVRNTEAFF